A single T cell receptor (beta chain) is shown here with its context. V was shortened by 3 bases and J by 6 bases, with 4 bases between the two germline ends. This CDR3 has 12 amino acids. The germline V gene has CDR1 SGHDT and CDR2 YYEEEE. This sample was taken from a study of T-cell memory formation after mild COVID-19. Each CDR3 protein gets one entry after TCRdb re-called the 5' RACE reads with MiXCR. The sample comprises under 350,000 distinct CDR3 sequences, roughly 17% of which are singletons, and 20% to 25% rests with the top ten. V usage is TRBV5-6 and J usage is TRBJ1-6; no definite D call. This TCR was recovered from a man between 18 and 29 years old who had mild COVID-19 (a few samples of this study predate the infection). Cell type and time point are not known. The sample was PBMCs or a T cell subset sorted from them (not recorded which). CDR3 DNA sequence: TGTGCCAGCAGCTGGAGTAATTCACCCCTCCACTTT. This gives the protein CASSWSNSPLHF.